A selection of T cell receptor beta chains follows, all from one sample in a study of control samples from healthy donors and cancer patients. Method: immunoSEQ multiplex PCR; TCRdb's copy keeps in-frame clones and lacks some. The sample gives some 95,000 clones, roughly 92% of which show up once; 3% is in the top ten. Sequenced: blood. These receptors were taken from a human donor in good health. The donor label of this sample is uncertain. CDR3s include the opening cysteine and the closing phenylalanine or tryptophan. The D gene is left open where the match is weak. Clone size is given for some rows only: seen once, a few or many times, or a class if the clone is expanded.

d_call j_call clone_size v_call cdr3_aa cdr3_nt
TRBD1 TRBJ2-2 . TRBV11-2 CASSSDRGNTGELFF TGTGCCAGCAGCTCGGACAGGGGGAACACCGGGGAGCTGTTTTTT
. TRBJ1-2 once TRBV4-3 CASSQDYGSASGYTF TGCGCCAGCAGCCAAGACTATGGATCCGCGTCGGGCTACACCTTC
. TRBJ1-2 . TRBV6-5 CASSNPRGTNYGYTF TGTGCCAGCAGTAACCCCCGAGGGACAAACTATGGCTACACCTTC
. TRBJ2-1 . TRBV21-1 CASSKRNGQGSNEQFF TGTGCCAGCAGCAAAAGGAATGGACAGGGGTCGAATGAGCAGTTCTTC
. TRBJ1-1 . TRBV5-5 CASSYNTQRNTEAFF TGTGCCAGCAGCTACAACACGCAAAGGAACACTGAAGCTTTCTTT
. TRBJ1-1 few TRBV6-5 CASRVAQGGGTEAFF TGTGCCAGCAGGGTAGCTCAGGGAGGAGGAACTGAAGCTTTCTTT
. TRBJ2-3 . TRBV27 CASSSKTTGPDTQYF TGTGCCAGCAGTTCGAAGACTACAGGGCCAGATACGCAGTATTTT
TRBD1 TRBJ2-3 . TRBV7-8 CASSSETGPSTDTQYF TGTGCCAGCAGCTCGGAGACAGGGCCTAGCACAGATACGCAGTATTTT
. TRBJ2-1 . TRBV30 CAWSVGGTYNEQFF TGTGCCTGGAGTGTGGGGGGTACCTACAATGAGCAGTTCTTC
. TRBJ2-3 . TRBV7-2 CASSLATRGGLTDTQYF TGTGCCAGCAGCTTAGCGACGCGCGGGGGCCTCACAGATACGCAGTATTTT
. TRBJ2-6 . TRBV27 CASSPWRLSGANVLTF TGTGCCAGCAGCCCCTGGAGACTCTCTGGGGCCAACGTCCTGACTTTC
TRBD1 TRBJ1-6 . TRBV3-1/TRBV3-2 CASSRQGDSPLHF TGTGCCAGCAGCCGACAGGGAGACTCACCCCTCCACTTT
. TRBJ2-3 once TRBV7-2 CASSLYGDTQYF TGTGCCAGCAGCTTATACGGGGATACGCAGTATTTT
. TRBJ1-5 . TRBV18 CASSPVDGNQPQHF TGTGCCAGCTCACCCGTTGATGGCAATCAGCCCCAGCATTTT
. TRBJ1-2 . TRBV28 CASSSGNYGYTF TGTGCCAGCAGTTCGGGGAACTATGGCTACACCTTC
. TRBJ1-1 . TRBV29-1 CSASTSGKPMNTEAFF TGCAGCGCTTCGACTAGCGGCAAACCTATGAACACTGAAGCTTTCTTT
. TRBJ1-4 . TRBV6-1 CASSEASGTNEKLFF TGTGCCAGCAGTGAGGCCTCCGGGACTAATGAAAAACTGTTTTTT
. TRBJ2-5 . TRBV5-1 CASSSGLSRETQYF TGCGCCAGCAGCTCCGGCCTGAGTAGGGAGACCCAGTACTTC
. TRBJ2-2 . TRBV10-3 CAISEFRVTRTGELFF TGTGCCATCAGTGAGTTTAGGGTAACGAGAACCGGGGAGCTGTTTTTT
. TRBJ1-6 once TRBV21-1 CASSKKGTYNSPLHF TGTGCCAGCAGCAAGAAGGGAACCTATAATTCACCCCTCCACTTT
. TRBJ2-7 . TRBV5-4 CASGKKSGTRIYEQYF TGTGCCAGCGGGAAGAAATCGGGGACGAGGATCTACGAGCAGTACTTC
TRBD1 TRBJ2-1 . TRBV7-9 CASSSGQGRDEQFF TGTGCCAGCAGCAGTGGACAGGGTAGGGATGAGCAGTTCTTC
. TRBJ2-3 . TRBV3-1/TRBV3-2 CASSQYGTRASPDTQYF TGTGCCAGCAGCCAATATGGGACGCGGGCCTCCCCAGATACGCAGTATTTT
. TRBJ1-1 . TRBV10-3 CATRTLRGEAFF TGTGCCACCAGAACCCTCAGGGGTGAAGCTTTCTTT
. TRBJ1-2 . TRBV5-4 CASSPTVGLDYGYTF TGTGCCAGCAGCCCAACGGTGGGGTTGGACTATGGCTACACCTTC
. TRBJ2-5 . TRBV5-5 CASSLILRTDQETQYF TGTGCCAGCAGCCTTATCCTAAGGACTGACCAAGAGACCCAGTACTTC
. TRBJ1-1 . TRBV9 CASSPVVGRTEAFF TGTGCCAGCAGCCCAGTGGTGGGGCGGACTGAAGCTTTCTTT
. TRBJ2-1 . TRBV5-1 CASSFADFNEQFF TGCGCCAGCAGCTTCGCGGATTTCAATGAGCAGTTCTTC
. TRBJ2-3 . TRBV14 CASSTGAGDTQYF TGTGCCAGCTCCACGGGGGCCGGGGATACGCAGTATTTT
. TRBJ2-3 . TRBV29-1 CSVDLGVGTTDTQYF TGCAGCGTTGACTTAGGGGTCGGAACCACAGATACGCAGTATTTT
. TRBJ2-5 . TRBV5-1 CASSLLGGVETQYF TGCGCCAGCAGCTTGCTGGGGGGCGTTGAGACCCAGTACTTC
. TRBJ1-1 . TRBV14 CASSQRLTEAFF TGTGCCAGCAGCCAGCGTTTAACTGAAGCTTTCTTT
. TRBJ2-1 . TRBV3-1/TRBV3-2 CASSPTAGNNEQFF TGTGCCAGCAGCCCGACCGCAGGGAACAATGAGCAGTTCTTC
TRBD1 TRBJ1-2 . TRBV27 CATKPRQGVRGYTF TGTGCCACCAAGCCCCGACAGGGGGTTCGGGGCTACACCTTC
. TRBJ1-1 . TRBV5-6 CASSNAGINTEAFF TGTGCCAGCTCGAATGCCGGGATTAACACTGAAGCTTTCTTT
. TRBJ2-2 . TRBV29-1 CSVSGPRSGELFF TGCAGCGTATCCGGGCCGCGGAGCGGGGAGCTGTTTTTT
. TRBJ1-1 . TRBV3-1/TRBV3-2 CASSQAGLEAFF TGTGCCAGCAGCCAAGCGGGCTTAGAAGCTTTCTTT
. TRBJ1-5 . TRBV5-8 CASSYGQLGNQPQHF TGTGCCAGCAGCTATGGACAGTTAGGCAATCAGCCCCAGCATTTT
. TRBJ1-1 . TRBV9 CASSARLYMNTEAFF TGTGCCAGCAGCGCCCGACTGTACATGAACACTGAAGCTTTCTTT
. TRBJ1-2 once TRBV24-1 CATSDSDWYGYTF TGTGCCACCAGTGATTCCGACTGGTATGGCTACACCTTC
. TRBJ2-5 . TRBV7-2 CASRQAVVETQYF TGTGCCAGCAGGCAAGCAGTCGTAGAGACCCAGTACTTC
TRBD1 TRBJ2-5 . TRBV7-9 CASSRDRGYQETQYF TGTGCCAGCAGCAGAGACAGGGGCTATCAAGAGACCCAGTACTTC
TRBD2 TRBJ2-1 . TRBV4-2 CASSQELAGDNEQFF TGTGCCAGCAGCCAAGAATTAGCGGGGGATAATGAGCAGTTCTTC
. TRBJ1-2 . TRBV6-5 CASSYSILAYGYTF TGTGCCAGCAGTTACTCGATCTTGGCGTATGGCTACACCTTC
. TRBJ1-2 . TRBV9 CASSSSGVAFNYGYTF TGTGCCAGCAGCTCGAGTGGGGTGGCCTTTAACTATGGCTACACCTTC
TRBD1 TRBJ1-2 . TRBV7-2 CASSVQGAKNYGYTF TGTGCCAGCAGCGTACAGGGGGCGAAGAACTATGGCTACACCTTC
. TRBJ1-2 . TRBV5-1 CASSLDRTAYGYTF TGCGCCAGCAGCTTGGACCGGACGGCGTATGGCTACACCTTC
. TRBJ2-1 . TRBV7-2 CASSLDAVTYNEQFF TGTGCCAGCAGCTTAGATGCGGTAACCTACAATGAGCAGTTCTTC
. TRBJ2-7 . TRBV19 CASGAGHSYEQYF TGTGCCAGCGGAGCGGGACACAGCTACGAGCAGTACTTC
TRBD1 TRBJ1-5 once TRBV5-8 CASSLDHATGIYSNQPQHF TGTGCCAGCAGCCTGGACCATGCGACAGGGATCTATAGCAATCAGCCCCAGCATTTT
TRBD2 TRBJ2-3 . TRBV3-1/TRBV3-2 CASSQDRTSGGNTQYF TGTGCCAGCAGCCAAGATCGGACTAGCGGGGGGAATACGCAGTATTTT
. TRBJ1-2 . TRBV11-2 CASSTRTVSNYGYTF TGTGCCAGCAGCACCCGGACAGTATCTAACTATGGCTACACCTTC
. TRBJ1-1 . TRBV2 CASSFAWETWEAFF TGTGCCAGCAGTTTCGCCTGGGAGACCTGGGAAGCTTTCTTT
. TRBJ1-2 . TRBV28 CASSTELYGYTF TGTGCCAGCAGCACCGAGCTCTATGGCTACACCTTC